Given below is one T cell receptor beta chain in context. Its cognate antigen has yet to be identified. No qualities accompany the bases; no much larger clone lies one base away. The entry originates in a study of T-cell reconstitution after alpha-beta-depleted transplantation in children (dated by TCRdb to the mid-2010s). A note on the overall study: Using TCR repertoire profiling, the study followed T-cell immune reconstitution in a quantitative way in children after TCRalphabeta/CD19-depleted allogeneic hematopoietic cell transplantation.

Library preparation was by PCR. Instrument used: Illumina HiSeq 2500. TCR libraries were prepared with molecular barcoding, using unique molecular identifiers to normalize TCRbeta repertoire quantification. The public reads were reprocessed in TCRdb via fastp at Q25 and MiXCR, keeping in-frame beta chains. Rows merge per CDR3 protein into single entries with the most common DNA and genes. The sample table shows approximately 510,000 distinct CDR3 sequences, and around 18% are seen once. The ten most abundant clones make up 3.3% of the sample. From a lookup of the germline V gene (reference sequence), CDR1 and CDR2 are SEHNR and FQNEAQ. V loses 1 base of germline sequence and J loses 2 bases, and the interval between the two ends is 15 bases. The CDR3 covers 16 residues, taking in both the cysteine and the phenylalanine. The CDR3 DNA has 48 bases and is translated from base 1.

This clonotype was obtained from a human donor who donated a stem cell graft to a child with acute lymphoblastic leukemia. This chain joins TRBV7-9 to TRBJ2-7; the D gene is perhaps TRBD2, from 6 matching bases. The source was PBMCs from the stem cell graft donor, collected from the stem cell graft. CDR3 reads: CASSLGLGSGPYEQYF. The nucleotide sequence reads as follows: TGTGCCAGCAGCTTAGGTTTGGGTAGCGGCCCCTACGAGCAGTACTTC. Reference TRBV7-9 and TRBJ2-7 proteins supply the regions before and after the CDR3; the full variable domain is: DTGVSQNPRHKITKRGQNVTFRCDPISEHNRLYWYRQTLGQGPEFLTYFQNEAQLEKSRLLSDRFSAERPKGSFSTLEIQRTEQGDSAMYLCASSLGLGSGPYEQYFGPGTRLTVT.